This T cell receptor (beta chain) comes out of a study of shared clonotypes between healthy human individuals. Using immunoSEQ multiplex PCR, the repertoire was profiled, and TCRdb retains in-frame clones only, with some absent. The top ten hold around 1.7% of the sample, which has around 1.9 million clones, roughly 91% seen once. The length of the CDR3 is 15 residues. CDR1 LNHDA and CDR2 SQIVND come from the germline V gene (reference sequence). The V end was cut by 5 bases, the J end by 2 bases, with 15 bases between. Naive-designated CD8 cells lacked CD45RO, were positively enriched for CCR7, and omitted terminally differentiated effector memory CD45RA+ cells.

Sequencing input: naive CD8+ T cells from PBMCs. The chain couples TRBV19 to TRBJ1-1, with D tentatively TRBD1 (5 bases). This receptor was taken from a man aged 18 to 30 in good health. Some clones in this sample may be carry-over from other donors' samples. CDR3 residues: CASSSRDGGNTEAFF. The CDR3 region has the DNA TGTGCCAGTAGTTCAAGGGACGGAGGAAACACTGAAGCTTTCTTT.